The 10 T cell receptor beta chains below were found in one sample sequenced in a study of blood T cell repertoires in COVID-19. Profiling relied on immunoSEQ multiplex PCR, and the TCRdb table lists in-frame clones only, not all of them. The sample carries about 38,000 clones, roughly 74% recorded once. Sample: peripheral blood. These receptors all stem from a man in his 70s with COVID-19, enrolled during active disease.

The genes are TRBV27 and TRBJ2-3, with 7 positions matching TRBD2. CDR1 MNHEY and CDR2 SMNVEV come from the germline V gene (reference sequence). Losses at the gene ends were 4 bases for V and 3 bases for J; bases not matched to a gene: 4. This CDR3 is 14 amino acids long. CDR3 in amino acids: CASSSSGVTDTQYF. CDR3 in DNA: TGTGCCAGCAGTTCAAGCGGGGTAACAGATACGCAGTATTTT.

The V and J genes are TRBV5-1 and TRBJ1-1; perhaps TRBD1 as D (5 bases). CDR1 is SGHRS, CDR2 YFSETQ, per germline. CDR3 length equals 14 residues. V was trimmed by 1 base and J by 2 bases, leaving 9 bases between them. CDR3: CASSLWQGNTEAFF. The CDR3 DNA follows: TGCGCCAGCAGCTTGTGGCAGGGTAACACTGAAGCTTTCTTT.

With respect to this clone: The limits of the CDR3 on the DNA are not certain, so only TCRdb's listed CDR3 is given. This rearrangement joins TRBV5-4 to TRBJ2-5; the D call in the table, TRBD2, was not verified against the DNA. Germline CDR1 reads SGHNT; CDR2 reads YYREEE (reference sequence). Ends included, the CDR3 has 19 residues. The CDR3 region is CASSPWGSGGVSFLETQYF.

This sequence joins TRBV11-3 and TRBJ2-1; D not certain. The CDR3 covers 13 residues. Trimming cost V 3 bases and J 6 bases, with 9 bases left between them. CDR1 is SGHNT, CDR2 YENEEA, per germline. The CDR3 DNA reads TGTGCCAGCAGCTTTGGCTTCACCAATGAGCAGTTCTTC. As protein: CASSFGFTNEQFF. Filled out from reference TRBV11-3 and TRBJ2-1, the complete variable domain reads EAGVVQSPRYKIIEKKQPVAFWCNPISGHNTLYWYLQNLGQGPELLIRYENEEAVDDSQLPKDRFSAERLKGVDSTLKIQPAELGDSAVYLCASSFGFTNEQFFGPGTRLTVL.

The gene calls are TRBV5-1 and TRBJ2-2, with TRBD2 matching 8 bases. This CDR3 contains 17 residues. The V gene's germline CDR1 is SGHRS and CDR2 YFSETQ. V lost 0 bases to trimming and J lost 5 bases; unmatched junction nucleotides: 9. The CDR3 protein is CASSLGRGARKTGELFF. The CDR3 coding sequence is TGCGCCAGCAGCTTGGGGCGGGGGGCCCGTAAAACCGGGGAGCTGTTTTTT.

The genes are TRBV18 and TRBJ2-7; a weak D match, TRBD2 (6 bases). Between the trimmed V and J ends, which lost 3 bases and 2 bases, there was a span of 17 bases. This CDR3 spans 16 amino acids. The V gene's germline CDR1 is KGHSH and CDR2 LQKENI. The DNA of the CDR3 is TGTGCCAGCTCACCTCAAGGGCGGGGAGCGCCCTACGAGCAGTACTTC. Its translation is CASSPQGRGAPYEQYF. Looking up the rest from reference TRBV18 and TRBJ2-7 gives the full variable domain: NAGVMQNPRHLVRRRGQEARLRCSPMKGHSHVYWYRQLPEEGLKFMVYLQKENIIDESGMPKERFSAEFPKEGPSILRIQQVVRGDSAAYFCASSPQGRGAPYEQYFGPGTRLTVT.

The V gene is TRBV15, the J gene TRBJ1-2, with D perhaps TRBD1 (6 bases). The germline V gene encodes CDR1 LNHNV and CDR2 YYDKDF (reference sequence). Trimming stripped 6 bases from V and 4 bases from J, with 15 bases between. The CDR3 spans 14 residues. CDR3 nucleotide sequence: TGTGCCACCAGGAGCTCAGGGGATCCCTATGGCTACACCTTC. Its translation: CATRSSGDPYGYTF.

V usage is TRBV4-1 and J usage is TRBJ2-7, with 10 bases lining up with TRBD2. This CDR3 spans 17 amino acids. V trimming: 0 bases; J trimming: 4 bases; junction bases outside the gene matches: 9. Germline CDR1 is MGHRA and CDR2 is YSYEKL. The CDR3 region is CASSQDPLAGVSYEQYF. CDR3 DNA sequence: TGCGCCAGCAGCCAAGATCCCCTAGCGGGAGTTAGTTACGAGCAGTACTTC.

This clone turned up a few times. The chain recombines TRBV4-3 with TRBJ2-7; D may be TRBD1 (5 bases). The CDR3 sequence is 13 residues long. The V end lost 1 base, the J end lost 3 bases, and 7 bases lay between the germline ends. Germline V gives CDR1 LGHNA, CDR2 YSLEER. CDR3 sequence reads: CASSQGRDYEQYF. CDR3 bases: TGCGCCAGCAGCCAAGGCAGGGACTACGAGCAGTACTTC.

CDR3 sequence (DNA): TGTGCCAGCAGTTTATCCCTATCGTCCCGGGGTGGTGGGGACAGGTTAAGCAATCAGCCCCAGCATTTT. Amino acid sequence: CASSLSLSSRGGGDRLSNQPQHF. V is TRBV28 and J is TRBJ1-5, with 8 bases matching TRBD1. The CDR3 is 23 amino acids. V was clipped by 1 base and J by 1 base; unmatched bases: 24. The V gene's germline CDR1 is MDHEN and CDR2 SYDVKM.